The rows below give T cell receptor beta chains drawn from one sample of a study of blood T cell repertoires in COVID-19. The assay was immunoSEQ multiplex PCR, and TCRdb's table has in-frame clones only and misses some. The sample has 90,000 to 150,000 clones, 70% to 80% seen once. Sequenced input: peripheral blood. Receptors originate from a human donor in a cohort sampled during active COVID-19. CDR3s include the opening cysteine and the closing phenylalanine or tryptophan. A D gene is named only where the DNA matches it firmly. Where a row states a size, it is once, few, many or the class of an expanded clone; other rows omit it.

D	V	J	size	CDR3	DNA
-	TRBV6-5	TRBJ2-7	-	CASSLERGEQYF	TGTGCCAGCTCCCTCGAACGGGGCGAGCAGTACTTC
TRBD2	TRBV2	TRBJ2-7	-	CASTTSGGDEQYF	TGTGCCAGCACGACTAGCGGGGGGGACGAGCAGTACTTC
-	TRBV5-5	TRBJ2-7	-	CASRLGTGTYEQYF	TGTGCCAGCAGGTTAGGAACAGGGACCTACGAGCAGTACTTC
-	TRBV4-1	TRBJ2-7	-	CASSEAPAQGIYEQYF	TGCGCCAGCAGCGAAGCCCCGGCCCAGGGAATCTACGAGCAGTACTTC
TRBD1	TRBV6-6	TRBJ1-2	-	CASMGQGEYNYGYTF	TGTGCCAGCATGGGACAGGGGGAGTATAACTATGGCTACACCTTC
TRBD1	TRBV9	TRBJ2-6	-	CASSTGGSGANVLTF	TGTGCCAGCAGCACAGGGGGCTCTGGGGCCAACGTCCTGACTTTC
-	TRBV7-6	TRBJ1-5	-	CASSLQEGWNQPQHF	TGTGCCAGCAGCTTACAGGAGGGGTGGAATCAGCCCCAGCATTTT
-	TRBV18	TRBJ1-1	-	CASSPTGYDTEAFF	TGTGCCAGCTCACCTACGGGGTATGACACTGAAGCTTTCTTT
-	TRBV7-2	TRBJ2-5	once	CASSLVVSGETQYF	TGTGCCAGCAGCTTAGTAGTTTCCGGAGAGACCCAGTACTTC
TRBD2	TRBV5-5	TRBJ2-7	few	CASSLGLAGAYEQYF	TGTGCCAGCAGCTTGGGACTAGCGGGAGCCTACGAGCAGTACTTC
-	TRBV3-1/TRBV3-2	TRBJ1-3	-	CASSSDGGGNTIYF	TGTGCCAGCAGCTCGGACGGCGGGGGAAACACCATATATTTT
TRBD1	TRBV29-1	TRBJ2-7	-	CSVEDGDRGYEQYF	TGCAGCGTTGAAGATGGTGACAGGGGCTACGAGCAGTACTTC
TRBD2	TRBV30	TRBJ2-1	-	CAWSDRLAGKFF	TGTGCCTGGAGTGACAGACTAGCGGGGAAGTTCTTC
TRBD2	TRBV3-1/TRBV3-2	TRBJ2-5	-	CASSPQAPGLAGVIETQYF	TGTGCCAGCAGCCCTCAGGCCCCGGGACTAGCGGGGGTAATAGAGACCCAGTACTTC
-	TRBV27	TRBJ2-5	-	CASSPNQETQYF	TGTGCCAGCAGCCCCAACCAAGAGACCCAGTACTTC
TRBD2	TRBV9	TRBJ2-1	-	CASSEPSERGGNEQFF	TGTGCCAGCAGCGAGCCCTCAGAGCGGGGGGGAAATGAGCAGTTCTTC
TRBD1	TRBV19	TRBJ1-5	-	CASSQTGGANQPQHF	TGTGCCAGTAGTCAAACAGGGGGCGCAAATCAGCCCCAGCATTTT
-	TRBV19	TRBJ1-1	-	CASSRRSQVQNTEAFF	TGTGCCAGTAGTAGGAGATCACAGGTCCAGAACACTGAAGCTTTCTTT
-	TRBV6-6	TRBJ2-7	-	CASSPGTGGDIGLADPEDEQYF	TGTGCCAGCAGTCCCGGGACAGGGGGTGATATAGGACTAGCGGACCCGGAGGACGAGCAGTACTTC
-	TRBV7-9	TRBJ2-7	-	CASSLGLSSGEQYF	TGTGCCAGCAGCTTAGGACTTTCTTCGGGCGAGCAGTACTTC
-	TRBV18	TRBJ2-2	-	CASSPPPYPNTGELFF	TGTGCCAGCTCACCACCCCCCTATCCGAACACCGGGGAGCTGTTTTTT
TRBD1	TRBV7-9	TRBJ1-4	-	CASSLGDRATNEKLFF	TGTGCCAGCAGCTTAGGAGACAGGGCGACTAATGAAAAACTGTTTTTT
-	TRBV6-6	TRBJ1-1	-	CASSNRDTRFTEAFF	TGTGCCAGCAGTAACCGGGACACGAGGTTCACTGAAGCTTTCTTT
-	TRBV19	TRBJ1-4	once	CASRTGATNEKLFF	TGTGCCAGTAGGACAGGAGCAACTAATGAAAAACTGTTTTTT
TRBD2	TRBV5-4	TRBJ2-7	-	CASSPRTSGYEQYF	TGTGCCAGCAGCCCGAGGACTAGCGGCTACGAGCAGTACTTC
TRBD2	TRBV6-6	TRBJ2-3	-	CASSRTSGSTGTDTQYF	TGTGCCAGCAGTCGGACTAGCGGGAGTACGGGCACAGATACGCAGTATTTT
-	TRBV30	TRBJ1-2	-	CAWMHRVTDGYTF	TGTGCCTGGATGCACAGGGTTACCGATGGCTACACCTTC
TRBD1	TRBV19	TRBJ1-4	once	CASSPLPGQKEKLFF	TGTGCCAGTAGTCCCCTACCGGGACAGAAGGAAAAACTGTTTTTT
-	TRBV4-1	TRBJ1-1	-	CASSLEGGNTEAFF	TGCGCCAGCAGCCTCGAAGGGGGGAACACTGAAGCTTTCTTT
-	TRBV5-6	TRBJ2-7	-	CASSLVGGAYEQYF	TGTGCCAGCAGCTTGGTGGGGGGTGCCTACGAGCAGTACTTC
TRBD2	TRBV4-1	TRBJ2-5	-	CASSQEPSGGEETQYF	TGCGCCAGCAGCCAAGAACCTAGCGGGGGCGAAGAGACCCAGTACTTC
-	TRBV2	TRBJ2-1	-	CASSTIQQGTVLVF	TGTGCCAGCAGCACGATCCAACAGGGCACGGTTTTGGTCTTC
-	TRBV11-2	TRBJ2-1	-	CASMGGAYNEQFF	TGTGCCAGCATGGGGGGTGCCTACAATGAGCAGTTCTTC
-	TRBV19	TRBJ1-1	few	CASSIYTEAFF	TGTGCCAGTAGTATCTACACTGAAGCTTTCTTT
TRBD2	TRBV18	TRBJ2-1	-	CASRTGTNFYNEQFF	TGTGCCAGCCGTACCGGGACTAACTTCTACAATGAGCAGTTCTTC
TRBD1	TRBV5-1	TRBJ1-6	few	CASSSGTGRNSPLHF	TGCGCCAGCAGTTCCGGGACAGGGAGAAATTCACCCCTCCACTTT
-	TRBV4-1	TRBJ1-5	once	CASSQAGSNQPQHF	TGCGCCAGCAGCCAGGCCGGGAGCAATCAGCCCCAGCATTTT
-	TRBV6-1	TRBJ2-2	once	CAGSEVEAGELFF	TGTGCCGGCAGTGAAGTTGAGGCCGGGGAGCTGTTTTTT
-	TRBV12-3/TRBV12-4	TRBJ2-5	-	CASSLGEETQYF	TGTGCCAGCAGTTTAGGGGAGGAGACCCAGTACTTC
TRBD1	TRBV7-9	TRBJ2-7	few	CAGQGDSYEQYF	TGTGCCGGACAGGGGGACTCCTACGAGCAGTACTTC
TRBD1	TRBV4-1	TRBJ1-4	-	CASSQVDRGFEKLFF	TGCGCCAGCAGCCAAGTGGACAGGGGCTTTGAAAAACTGTTTTTT
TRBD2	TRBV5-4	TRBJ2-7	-	CASSSLAGGSYEQYF	TGTGCCAGCAGCTCTCTAGCGGGGGGCTCCTACGAGCAGTACTTC
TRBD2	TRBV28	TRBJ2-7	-	CASRAGPGTSWSYEQYF	TGTGCCAGCCGGGCCGGACCCGGGACTAGCTGGTCCTACGAGCAGTACTTC
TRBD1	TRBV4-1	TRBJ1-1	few	CASMDSLTGTSTEAFF	TGCGCCAGCATGGATTCTTTGACAGGGACGAGCACTGAAGCTTTCTTT
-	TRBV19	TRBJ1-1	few	CASMIVGNTEAFF	TGTGCCAGTATGATAGTCGGGAACACTGAAGCTTTCTTT
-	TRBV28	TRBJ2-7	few	CASSPPSAGSYEQYF	TGTGCCAGCAGTCCGCCATCTGCGGGTTCCTACGAGCAGTACTTC
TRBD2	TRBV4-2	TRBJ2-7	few	CASSPGREPGEQYF	TGTGCCAGCAGCCCCGGGAGGGAACCGGGCGAGCAGTACTTC
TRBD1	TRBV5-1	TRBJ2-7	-	CASRPDRGRNEQYF	TGCGCCAGCAGACCGGACAGGGGGAGAAACGAGCAGTACTTC
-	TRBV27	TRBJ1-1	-	CASSYQGPGPANTEAFF	TGTGCCAGCAGTTACCAGGGGCCGGGCCCGGCGAACACTGAAGCTTTCTTT
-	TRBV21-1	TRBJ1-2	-	CATLDRVENYGYTF	TGTGCCACCCTGGACAGGGTAGAAAACTATGGCTACACCTTC
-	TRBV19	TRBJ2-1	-	CASSIDLSSYNEQFF	TGTGCCAGTAGTATAGACCTGAGCTCCTACAATGAGCAGTTCTTC